The present TCR beta chain was sequenced within a study of shared clonotypes between healthy human individuals. This CDR3 contains 14 residues. CDR1 is MDHEN, CDR2 SYDVKM, per germline. V was shortened by 6 bases and J by 0 bases, with 9 bases between the two germline ends. Profiling relied on immunoSEQ multiplex PCR, and the TCRdb table lists in-frame clones only, not all of them. The sample has over 700,000 clones; 55% to 75% are singletons. A CD45RA-negative memory subset and a CD45RA+ naive subset were separated from the CD4+ cells. This rearrangement joins TRBV28 to TRBJ1-5; D not certain. This clonotype was sampled from a woman aged 30 to 39 in good health. The specimen sequenced was memory CD4+ T cells sorted from blood. Specified subset: CD45RA-negative fraction. CDR3 DNA sequence: TGTGCCAGCAGAAGACAACTTAGCAATCAGCCCCAGCATTTT. This translates into CASRRQLSNQPQHF.